This T cell receptor beta chain was captured by sequencing in a study of a mutant IDH1 vaccine in newly diagnosed glioma. Only in-frame clones appear in the TCRdb table, and some are missing; sequencing was by immunoSEQ multiplex PCR. The table has 9,000 to 13,000 clones, about 87% seen once; the top ten hold roughly 4.8%. Time point given: week 23, last vaccination. Topical imiquimod was applied with each vaccine dose, which held 300 ug of mutant IDH1 20-mer peptide. V lost 10 bases and J lost 4, with 20 bases in between. This CDR3 spans 15 amino acids. Germline CDR1 reads MDHEN; CDR2 reads SYDVKM. Of note for this clone: The antigen is unknown.

Source: PBMCs, taken from a glioma patient whose treatment included an IDH1 peptide vaccine. This chain connects TRBV28 to TRBJ1-5, with D possibly matching TRBD1 (6 bases). The sequence derives from a woman in her 40s with glioma. Some clones in this sample may be carry-over from other donors' samples. The CDR3 sequence: CATQLGHLGNQPQHF. The CDR3 bases are TGTGCCACCCAACTGGGACACCTAGGGAATCAGCCCCAGCATTTT.